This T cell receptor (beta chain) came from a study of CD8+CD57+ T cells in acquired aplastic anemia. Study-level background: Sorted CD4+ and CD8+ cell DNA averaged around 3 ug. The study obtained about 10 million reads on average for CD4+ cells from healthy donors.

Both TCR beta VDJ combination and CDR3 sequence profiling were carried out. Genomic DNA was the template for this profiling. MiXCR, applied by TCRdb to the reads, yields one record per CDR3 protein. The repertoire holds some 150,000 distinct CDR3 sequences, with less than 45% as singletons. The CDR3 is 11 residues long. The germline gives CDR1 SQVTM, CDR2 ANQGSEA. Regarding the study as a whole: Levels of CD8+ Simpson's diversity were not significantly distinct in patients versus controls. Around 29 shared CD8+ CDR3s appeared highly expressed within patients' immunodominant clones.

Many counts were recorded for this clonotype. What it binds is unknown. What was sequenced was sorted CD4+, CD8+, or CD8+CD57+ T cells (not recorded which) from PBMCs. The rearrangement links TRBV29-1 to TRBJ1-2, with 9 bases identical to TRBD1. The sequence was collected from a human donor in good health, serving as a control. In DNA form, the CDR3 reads TGCACCGTACAGGGGGCGGAGGGCTACACCTTC. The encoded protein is CTVQGAEGYTF. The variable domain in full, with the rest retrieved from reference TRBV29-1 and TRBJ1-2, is SAVISQKPSRDICQRGTSLTIQCQVDSQVTMMFWYRQQPGQSLTLIATANQGSEATYESGFVIDKFPISRPNLTFSTLTVSNMSPEDSSIYLCTVQGAEGYTFGSGTRLTVV.